This T cell receptor (beta chain) was captured by sequencing in a study of blood T cell repertoires in COVID-19 (dated by TCRdb to between 2020 and 2021). About the investigation overall: Samples covering the acute and convalescent phases of COVID-19 were provided by collaborators in the United States, Italy and Spain. The prospective study material was composed of cDNA or gDNA derived from T cells, B-cell-depleted T cells, or PBMCs. Deeply sampled blood TCRbeta repertoires from subjects exposed to, actively infected with, or recovered from COVID-19 were included in the dataset. A freely available public database, intended as a resource for researchers studying the immune response to SARS-CoV-2, is where the repertoires were released. The samples were drawn from the first 160 participants of the ongoing ImmuneRACE study and from 1,200 or so subjects provided by 6 global collaborators. Sample metadata almost always included a de-identified subject ID, COVID-19 status, age in years and sex. Where available, HLA class I and class II types were taken from metadata supplied by the sample provider and were not determined by assay-based typing. Findings and caveats that apply to the study as a whole: The quantity of clinical and demographic metadata differed by source and by participant and was supplied without curation.

Trimming removed 2 bases from V and 12 bases from J, leaving 11 bases between the germline ends. Including the terminal cysteine and phenylalanine, the CDR3 comprises 11 residues. The kept DNA is CDR3 alone, 33 bases in frame from the first base. CDR1 and CDR2 (SQVTM, ANQGSEA) derive from the germline V gene. Enrolling through a virtual design, the prospective study's participants ranged in age from roughly 18 to 90 years and lived across roughly 23 United States geographic areas. In the prospective study, cohorts were assigned on the basis of participant-reported clinical history obtained from a screening survey and a study questionnaire. Recovered participants in ImmuneRACE Cohort 3 were defined by two consecutive negative NP/OP PCR tests, clearance by a healthcare professional, or resolution of symptoms. In the prospective study, mobile phlebotomists collected whole blood, serum and a nasopharyngeal or oropharyngeal swab from each participant. Participants in the prospective study had the option to provide additional blood draws and questionnaires over a roughly two-month period. Before DNA extraction, prospective study blood samples were shipped either frozen or at room temperature.

TCRbeta CDR3 regions were amplified from genomic DNA by means of the immunoSEQ Assay, a bias-controlled multiplex PCR. The authors' pipeline ran thus. Nucleated cell counts per sample were estimated from amplification of reference gene primers within the assay. To quantify the absolute abundance of each unique TCRbeta CDR3 rearrangement, sequence reads were collapsed and filtered. For each sample, productive Simpson clonality was calculated as the square root of Simpson's diversity index over productive rearrangements. The immuneACCESS repertoire file appears here via TCRdb, limited to in-frame rearrangements. These files lack a portion of the clones; in checked studies, under half of the deficit traces to unresolved V genes, and the cause of the others is not known. D and trimming come from the DNA, and the V and J calls and clone size come from that table. Present in this sample are 150,000 to 200,000 clones, almost 80% of which were seen just once. The ten largest make up 17% of the sample.

In regard to this clone: This receptor's antigen is unknown. Base qualities are not recorded, but no much larger clone differs from it by a single base.

The V gene is TRBV29-1 and the J gene is TRBJ2-1; too little of a D gene remains to name it. The receptor was derived from a woman in her forties or fifties who had recovered from COVID-19. Sequencing input: PBMCs or T cells enriched from blood (not recorded which). The nucleotide sequence reads TGCAGCGTTGAATCCCGCCCCGGGCAGTTCTTC. It is translated as CSVESRPGQFF.